This T cell receptor beta chain was obtained from a study of vaccination effects on CD4 cells after COVID-19. For the study at large: Participants got two doses of BNT162b2 or mRNA-1273 vaccine. Study-wide results and limits: Clones that were induced by infection or by vaccine showed marked contraction late after vaccination.

This clone was observed a few times. The antigen is undetermined. ViraFEST used viral peptide pools to expand antigen-specific CD4+ T cells before sequencing. Subsequent to a culture period of more than 8 days, CD4+ T cells were isolated. Nucleocapsid antibodies were negative in the vaccine recipients, who had never had SARS-CoV-2 infection. Wells each received two million PBMC, cultured with 10 IU/ml IL-2 and 9.5 to 10 ug/ml peptides. On both days 3 and 7, half of the culture medium was replaced with IL-2 medium. Method: immunoSEQ multiplex PCR; TCRdb's copy keeps in-frame clones and lacks some. The table shows about 41,000 clones, with over 75% occurring only once. Germline values: CDR1 LNHDA, CDR2 SQIVND (reference sequence). With 6 bases removed from V and 4 bases from J, the gap between germline ends came to 12 bases. This CDR3 contains 14 residues.

The V call is TRBV19, the J call TRBJ1-4, with a weak D call TRBD1 (5 bases). The TCR originated in a human donor who received a COVID-19 vaccine. The sequences come from CD4+ T cells from PBMCs cultured with HCoV-NL63 spike peptides, collected before COVID-19 vaccination. The chain's CDR3 is CASRPGTSNEKLFF. The CDR3 coding sequence is TGTGCCAGTAGGCCTGGGACCAGTAATGAAAAACTGTTTTTT.